A selection of T cell receptor beta chains follows, all from one sample in a study of control samples from healthy donors and cancer patients. Some clones are missing from TCRdb's copy, which holds only in-frame ones; the method was immunoSEQ multiplex PCR. The sample shows some 140,000 clones, roughly 90% of them seen only once. The specimen sequenced was blood. The origin of the receptors is a man between 25 and 39 years old in good health. Both conserved end residues are part of each CDR3. The D gene is left open where the match is weak. Rows may omit the clone size; those that give it use once, few, many or a size class.

TRBJ2-1	once	TRBV3-1/TRBV3-2	NA	TGTGCCAGCAGCCCGCCCGACTCCCTCCGGGAGCAGTTCTTC	CASSPPDSLREQFF
TRBJ2-5	NA	TRBV25-1	TRBD2	TGTGCCAGCAGTGAGTGGATTCGGACTAGCTCCGAGACCCAGTACTTC	CASSEWIRTSSETQYF
TRBJ2-2	NA	TRBV7-9	NA	TGTGCCAGCAGCCACCGACGTGCTCTATCAACCGGGGAGCTGTTTTTT	CASSHRRALSTGELFF
TRBJ2-2	NA	TRBV19	NA	TGTGCCAGTAGTATCCCCCCATACAGGGAAAGGGGAACCGGGGAGCTGTTTTTT	CASSIPPYRERGTGELFF
TRBJ1-1	NA	TRBV27	TRBD1	TGTGCCAGCAGTCCCTCCGGGACAGTTCTGGAGGCTTTCTTT	CASSPSGTVLEAFF
TRBJ2-2	NA	TRBV6-6	TRBD2	TGTGCCAGCAGTTACTCAGCGGGAGTCACCGGGGAGCTGTTTTTT	CASSYSAGVTGELFF
TRBJ2-5	NA	TRBV28	NA	TGTGCCAGCAGTTCATGGACTAAGCAAGAGACCCAGTACTTC	CASSSWTKQETQYF
TRBJ1-1	NA	TRBV5-1	NA	TGCGCCAGCAGCCCGGGACCGGCCAACACTGAAGCTTTCTTT	CASSPGPANTEAFF
TRBJ1-2	NA	TRBV7-2	TRBD1	TGTGCCAGCAGCTTAGGGGACAGGGCGGACTATGGCTACACCTTC	CASSLGDRADYGYTF
TRBJ1-6	once	TRBV4-3	NA	TGCGCCAGCAGCCAAGCATCCCCGACTTCAGGCCCCTATAATTCACCCCTCCACTTT	CASSQASPTSGPYNSPLHF
TRBJ1-1	NA	TRBV2	TRBD1	TGTGCCACCTCAGACTTTACAGGGGCGAACACTGAAGCTTTCTTT	CATSDFTGANTEAFF
TRBJ1-6	NA	TRBV6-9	TRBD1	TGTGCCAGCAGGGGAGGATCACTAAGGACAGGGAGGAATTCACCCCTCCACTTT	CASRGGSLRTGRNSPLHF
TRBJ1-1	NA	TRBV5-4	TRBD1	TGTGCCAGCAGTCCCGGGACAGGGCTAGCTTTCTTT	CASSPGTGLAFF
TRBJ1-2	NA	TRBV2	TRBD1	TGTGCCAGCAGCAGGGGGCGAGACTATGGCTACACCTTC	CASSRGRDYGYTF
TRBJ2-7	NA	TRBV30	TRBD2	TGTGCCTGGAGTGTAGGCGGGACTATCTACGAGCAGTACTTC	CAWSVGGTIYEQYF
TRBJ1-3	NA	TRBV6-5	NA	TGTGCCAGCACCAAATCTGGGGACTCTGGAAACACCATATATTTT	CASTKSGDSGNTIYF
TRBJ2-2	NA	TRBV5-4	NA	TGTGCCAGCAGCTCAGGACACAGTGGGGAGCTGTTTTTT	CASSSGHSGELFF
TRBJ2-5	NA	TRBV5-4	TRBD2	TGTGCCAGCAGCCCTGGACTAGCGGGAGCCGACCAAGAGACCCAGTACTTC	CASSPGLAGADQETQYF
TRBJ1-4	NA	TRBV30	NA	TGTGCCTGGAGTGTAGGCAGGGGTGGTGAAAAACTGTTTTTT	CAWSVGRGGEKLFF
TRBJ2-7	NA	TRBV18	NA	TGTGCCAGCTCACCAGACTCGTTCTACGAGCAGTACTTC	CASSPDSFYEQYF
TRBJ1-3	NA	TRBV30	TRBD1	TGTGCCTGGAGTGTGGGGGGACAGCCGTTCTCTGGAAACACCATATATTTT	CAWSVGGQPFSGNTIYF
TRBJ2-3	NA	TRBV13	NA	TGTGCCAGCAGCTTAGGCCAGGTCAGCACAGATACGCAGTATTTT	CASSLGQVSTDTQYF
TRBJ2-1	NA	TRBV28	TRBD2	TGTGCCAGCAGTTTAAGGACTAGCGGGAGACTTCTACAGTTCTTC	CASSLRTSGRLLQFF
TRBJ2-3	NA	TRBV7-3	NA	TGTGCCAGCAGCTTTAGCGTCTTGGGGGAGACCACAGATACGCAGTATTTT	CASSFSVLGETTDTQYF
TRBJ1-5	NA	TRBV7-8	NA	TGTGCCAGCAGCTTCGATGGTAAACCCCAGCATTTT	CASSFDGKPQHF
TRBJ2-1	NA	TRBV28	TRBD2	TGTGCCAGCAGTCCGGGACTAGCGGGAGATGAGCAGTTCTTC	CASSPGLAGDEQFF
TRBJ2-1	NA	TRBV28	NA	TGTGCCAGCAGTTCACGGACGGCGAAGGGTTGGGTCTCCTACAATGAGCAGTTCTTC	CASSSRTAKGWVSYNEQFF
TRBJ2-2	NA	TRBV6-4	TRBD2	TGTGCCAGCAGTAAACTAGCGGGAACGAACACCGGGGAGCTGTTTTTT	CASSKLAGTNTGELFF
TRBJ1-1	NA	TRBV30	NA	TGTGCCTGGAGTACAGGACAGAACACTGAAGCTTTCTTT	CAWSTGQNTEAFF
TRBJ2-1	once	TRBV7-9	TRBD2	TGTGCCAGCAGCATACTAGCGGGGAAATCCTACAATGAGCAGTTCTTC	CASSILAGKSYNEQFF
TRBJ1-5	NA	TRBV2	NA	TGTGCCAGCAGTTTGACTAAGCCTAGCAATCAGCCCCAGCATTTT	CASSLTKPSNQPQHF
TRBJ1-3	NA	TRBV21-1	NA	TGTGCCAGCAGGTTTGATGGGGTGGGAAACACCATATATTTT	CASRFDGVGNTIYF
TRBJ1-2	NA	TRBV30	NA	TGTGCCTGGAGTGTTACGGGATTCTACACCTTC	CAWSVTGFYTF
TRBJ2-1	NA	TRBV6-4	TRBD1	TGTGCCAGCAGTCCGACAGGGGGGGCCTACAATGAGCAGTTCTTC	CASSPTGGAYNEQFF
TRBJ1-1	NA	TRBV19	NA	TGTGCCAGTAGTATAGGCCACACTGAAGCTTTCTTT	CASSIGHTEAFF
TRBJ1-2	NA	TRBV10-3	NA	TGTGCCATCAGTGAGTCGAACAGTTTAGCTAACTATGGCTACACCTTC	CAISESNSLANYGYTF
TRBJ1-2	NA	TRBV10-3	NA	TGTGCCACCCAGACGGGCGGTAACTATGGCTACACCTTC	CATQTGGNYGYTF
TRBJ1-4	once	TRBV18	TRBD1	TGTGCCAGCTCACTCCAAAGAATCGGGACAGCTGCAACTAATGAAAAACTGTTTTTT	CASSLQRIGTAATNEKLFF
TRBJ1-2	NA	TRBV10-3	TRBD1	TGTGCCATCAGTTTGGACAGGGGTCGTGGCTACACCTTC	CAISLDRGRGYTF
TRBJ1-4	NA	TRBV15	NA	TGTGCCACCAGCAGAGATCAGCAGGGGCCCCTTACTAATGAAAAACTGTTTTTT	CATSRDQQGPLTNEKLFF
TRBJ2-1	NA	TRBV9	TRBD1	TGTGCCAGCAGCCCCCGCCCGGGACAGGGGGTTCATGAGCAGTTCTTC	CASSPRPGQGVHEQFF
TRBJ2-6	NA	TRBV7-2	TRBD2	TGTGCCAGCAGGTTGAGGGGGACTAGCGGGAGCTACGGGGCCAACGTCCTGACTTTC	CASRLRGTSGSYGANVLTF
TRBJ1-1	once	TRBV19	NA	TGTGCCAGTAGTATAGATGGTCTCACTGAAGCTTTCTTT	CASSIDGLTEAFF
TRBJ2-6	NA	TRBV28	TRBD1	TGTGCCAGCAGTCTACTAACAGGGGGCTATGGGGCCAACGTCCTGACTTTC	CASSLLTGGYGANVLTF